The entry below gives a single T cell receptor beta chain sequence along with its context. No antigen is known for it. Healthy Caucasians from Russia aged about 6 to 100 served as donors. With a J-beta primer mix and a sample-barcoded 5' primer, a second PCR ran 7 to 11 cycles. TCRdb re-derived calls from the 5' RACE reads in MiXCR, one entry per CDR3 protein. Of 1.5 million to 2 million distinct CDR3 sequences listed, 39% are singletons. This sample is part of a study of blood T cells in healthy people across ages. General study points: Higher diversity and more naive CD4+ cells were features of long-lived donors, compared to aged donors.

There are 13 residues in the CDR3. V was shortened by 4 bases and J by 5 bases, with 10 bases between the two germline ends. CDR1 is SGHVS, CDR2 FNYEAQ, per germline. This sequence joins TRBV7-6 and TRBJ2-3; no reliable D call. This TCR was sampled from a human donor in good health. The sequencing input was blood. The DNA of the CDR3 is TGTGCCAGCAGCTCGCTCCTTGAAGATACGCAGTATTTT. It encodes CASSSLLEDTQYF.